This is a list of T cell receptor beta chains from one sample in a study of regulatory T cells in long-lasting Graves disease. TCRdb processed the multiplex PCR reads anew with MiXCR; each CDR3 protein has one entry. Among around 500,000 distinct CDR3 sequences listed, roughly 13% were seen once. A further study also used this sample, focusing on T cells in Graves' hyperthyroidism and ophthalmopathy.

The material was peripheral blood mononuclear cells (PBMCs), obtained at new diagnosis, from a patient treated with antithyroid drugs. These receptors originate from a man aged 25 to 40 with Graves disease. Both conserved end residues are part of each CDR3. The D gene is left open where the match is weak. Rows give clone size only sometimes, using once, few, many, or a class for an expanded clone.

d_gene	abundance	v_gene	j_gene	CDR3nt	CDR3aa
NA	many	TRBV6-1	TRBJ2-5	TGTGCCAGCCAGACCCAAGAGACCCAGTACTTC	CASQTQETQYF
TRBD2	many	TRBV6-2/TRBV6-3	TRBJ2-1	TGTGCCAGCAGTTCGACTAGGACTAGCGGGAGAAATGAGCAGTTCTTC	CASSSTRTSGRNEQFF
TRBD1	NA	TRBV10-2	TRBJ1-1	TGCGCCAGCAGAAGGGACAGAGAGACCACTGAAGCTTTCTTT	CASRRDRETTEAFF
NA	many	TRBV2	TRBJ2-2	TGTGCCAGCAGTGAAGCGCCGGGGGGCGGCGGGGAGCTGTTTTTT	CASSEAPGGGGELFF
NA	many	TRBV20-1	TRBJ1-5	TGCAGTGCTCGTGACGCTACAGCTAGCAATCAGCCCCAGCATTTT	CSARDATASNQPQHF
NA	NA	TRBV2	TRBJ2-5	TGCGCCAGCAGCCAAGGTAGCGGAAACAGGGGAGAGACCCAGTACTTC	CASSQGSGNRGETQYF
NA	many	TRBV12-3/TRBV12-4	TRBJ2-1	TGTGCCAGCAGGACCGCGGGTAGCTCCTACAATGAGCAGTTCTTC	CASRTAGSSYNEQFF
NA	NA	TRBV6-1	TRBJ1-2	TGTGCCAGCAGACAGACCGGGAGTGGACATGGCTACACCTTC	CASRQTGSGHGYTF
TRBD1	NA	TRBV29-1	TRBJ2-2	TGCAGCCCACCCCCTTTTAGACAGGGGGGAACCGGGGAGCTGTTTTTT	CSPPPFRQGGTGELFF
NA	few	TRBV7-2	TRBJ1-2	TGTGCCAGCAGCTTGGGACTGCCAGGCTACACCTTC	CASSLGLPGYTF
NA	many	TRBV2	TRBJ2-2	TGTGCCAGCACTAGGGCAGAGGACGGGGAGCTGTTTTTT	CASTRAEDGELFF
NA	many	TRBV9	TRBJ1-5	TGTGCCAGCAGCGTAGACCAAAGGAATCAGCCCCAGCATTTT	CASSVDQRNQPQHF
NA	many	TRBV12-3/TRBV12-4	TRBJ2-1	TGTGCCAGCAGACCAGTAGGGGGTAGCGCCTACAATGAGCAGTTCTTC	CASRPVGGSAYNEQFF
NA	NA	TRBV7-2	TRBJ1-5	TGTGCCAGCAGCCCGGCTTATCAGCCCCAGCATTTT	CASSPAYQPQHF
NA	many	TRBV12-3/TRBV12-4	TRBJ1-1	TGTGCCAGCAGTACAGGGTCAACTGAAGCTTTCTTT	CASSTGSTEAFF
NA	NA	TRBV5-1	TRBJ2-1	TGCGCCAGCAGCTTGGTGGGGGATGGGGGATACAATGAGCAGTTCTTC	CASSLVGDGGYNEQFF
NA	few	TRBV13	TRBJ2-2	TGTGCCAGCAGCTTAGACAACGGGGAGCTGTTTTTT	CASSLDNGELFF
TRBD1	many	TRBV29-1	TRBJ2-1	TGCAGCGTAAACAGGGGAAACAATGAGCAGTTCTTC	CSVNRGNNEQFF
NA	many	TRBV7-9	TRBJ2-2	TGTGCCAGCAGCTTAGTGTCCGGGGGCACCGGGGAGCTGTTTTTT	CASSLVSGGTGELFF
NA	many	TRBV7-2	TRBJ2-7	TGTGCCAGCCGGGTTCGGACAGATCCTTTCTACGAGCAGTACTTC	CASRVRTDPFYEQYF
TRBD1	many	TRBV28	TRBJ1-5	TGTGCCAGCAGTATTATCAGGGGGCGCGGTAACAATCAGCCCCAGCATTTT	CASSIIRGRGNNQPQHF